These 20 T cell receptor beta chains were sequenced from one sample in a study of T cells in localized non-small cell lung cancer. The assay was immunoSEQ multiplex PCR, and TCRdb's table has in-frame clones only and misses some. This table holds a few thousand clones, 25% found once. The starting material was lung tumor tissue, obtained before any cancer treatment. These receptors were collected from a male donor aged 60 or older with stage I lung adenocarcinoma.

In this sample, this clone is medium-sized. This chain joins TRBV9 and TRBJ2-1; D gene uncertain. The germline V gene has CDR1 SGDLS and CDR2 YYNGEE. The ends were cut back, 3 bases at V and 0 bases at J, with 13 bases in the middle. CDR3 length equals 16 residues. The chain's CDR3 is CASSAPWPSSYNEQFF. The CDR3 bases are TGTGCCAGCAGCGCCCCGTGGCCGAGCTCCTACAATGAGCAGTTCTTC.

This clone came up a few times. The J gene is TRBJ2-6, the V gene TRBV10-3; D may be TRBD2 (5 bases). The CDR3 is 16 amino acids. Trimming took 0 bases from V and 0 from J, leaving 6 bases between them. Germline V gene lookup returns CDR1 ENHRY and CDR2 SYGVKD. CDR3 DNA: TGTGCCATCAGTGAGTCGGGGAGCTCTGGGGCCAACGTCCTGACTTTC. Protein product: CAISESGSSGANVLTF.

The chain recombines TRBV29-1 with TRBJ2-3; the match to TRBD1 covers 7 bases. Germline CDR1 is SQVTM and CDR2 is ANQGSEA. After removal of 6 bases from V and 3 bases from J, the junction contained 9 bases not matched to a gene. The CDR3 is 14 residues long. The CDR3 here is CSVGQGVGTDTQYF. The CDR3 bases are TGCAGCGTCGGGCAGGGGGTTGGGACAGATACGCAGTATTTT.

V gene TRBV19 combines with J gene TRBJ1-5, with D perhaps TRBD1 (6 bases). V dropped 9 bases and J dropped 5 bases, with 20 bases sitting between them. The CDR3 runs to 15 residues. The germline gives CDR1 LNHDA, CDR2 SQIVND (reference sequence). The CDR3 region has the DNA TGTGCCAGCAAAGTACTCGACAGGTGGGATCAGCCCCAGCATTTT. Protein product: CASKVLDRWDQPQHF.

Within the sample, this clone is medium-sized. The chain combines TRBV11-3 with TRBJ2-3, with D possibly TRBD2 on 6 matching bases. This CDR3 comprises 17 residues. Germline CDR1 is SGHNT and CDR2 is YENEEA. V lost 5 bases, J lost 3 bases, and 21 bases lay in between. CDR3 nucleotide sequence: TGTGCCAGCAGCCCCCTCTGGGTGCGGGGTTCGACAGATACGCAGTATTTT. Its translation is CASSPLWVRGSTDTQYF.

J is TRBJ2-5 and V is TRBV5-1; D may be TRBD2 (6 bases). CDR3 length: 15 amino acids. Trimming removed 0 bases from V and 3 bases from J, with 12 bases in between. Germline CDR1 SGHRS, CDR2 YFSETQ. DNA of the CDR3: TGCGCCAGCAGCTTGGGGTCTAGCGTAGAAGAGACCCAGTACTTC. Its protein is CASSLGSSVEETQYF.

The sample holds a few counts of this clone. The CDR3 protein is CASSLGMSNYGYTF. The CDR3 nucleotides read TGTGCCAGCAGCTTAGGGATGAGCAACTATGGCTACACCTTC. V is TRBV11-3 and J is TRBJ1-2; D not resolved. With 1 base removed from V and 2 bases from J, the gap between germline ends came to 8 bases. The CDR3 has 14 residues. Germline V gene lookup returns CDR1 SGHNT and CDR2 YENEEA.

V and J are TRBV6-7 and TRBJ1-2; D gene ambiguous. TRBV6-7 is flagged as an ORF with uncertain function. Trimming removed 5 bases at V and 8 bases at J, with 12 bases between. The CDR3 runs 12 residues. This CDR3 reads CASSHKERGYTF. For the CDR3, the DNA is TGTGCCAGCAGTCACAAGGAGCGGGGCTACACCTTC.

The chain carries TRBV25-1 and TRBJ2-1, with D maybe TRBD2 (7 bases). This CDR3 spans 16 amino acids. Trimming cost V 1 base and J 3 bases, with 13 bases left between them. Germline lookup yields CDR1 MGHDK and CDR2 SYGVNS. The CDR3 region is CASSESRGGGYNEQFF. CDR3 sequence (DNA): TGTGCCAGCAGTGAATCTAGGGGGGGAGGCTACAATGAGCAGTTCTTC. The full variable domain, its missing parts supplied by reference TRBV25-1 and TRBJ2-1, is EADIYQTPRYLVIGTGKKITLECSQTMGHDKMYWYQQDPGMELHLIHYSYGVNSTEKGDLSSESTVSRIRTEHFPLTLESARPSHTSQYLCASSESRGGGYNEQFFGPGTRLTVL.

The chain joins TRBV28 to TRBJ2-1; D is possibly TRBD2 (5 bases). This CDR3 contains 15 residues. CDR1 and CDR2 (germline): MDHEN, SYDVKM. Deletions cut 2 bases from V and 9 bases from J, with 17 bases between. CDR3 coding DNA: TGTGCCAGCAGTTTACGCGGAAGATCGGGGAGTGAGCAGTTCTTC. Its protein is CASSLRGRSGSEQFF.

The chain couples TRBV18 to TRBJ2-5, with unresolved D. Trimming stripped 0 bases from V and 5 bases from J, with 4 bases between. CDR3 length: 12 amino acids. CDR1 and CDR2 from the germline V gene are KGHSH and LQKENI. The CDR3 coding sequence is TGTGCCAGCTCACCACCGTCCGAGACCCAGTACTTC. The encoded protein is CASSPPSETQYF. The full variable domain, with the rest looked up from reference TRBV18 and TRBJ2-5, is NAGVMQNPRHLVRRRGQEARLRCSPMKGHSHVYWYRQLPEEGLKFMVYLQKENIIDESGMPKERFSAEFPKEGPSILRIQQVVRGDSAAYFCASSPPSETQYFGPGTRLLVL.

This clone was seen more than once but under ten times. The CDR3 sequence is CASSQTLDFSYNEQFF. The CDR3 DNA sequence: TGTGCCAGCAGCCAAACCCTGGACTTCTCCTACAATGAGCAGTTCTTC. The V and J genes are TRBV7-5 and TRBJ2-1; TRBD2, as called in the table, went unchecked against the DNA. TRBV7-5 is tagged as a pseudogene. This CDR3 has 16 amino acids.

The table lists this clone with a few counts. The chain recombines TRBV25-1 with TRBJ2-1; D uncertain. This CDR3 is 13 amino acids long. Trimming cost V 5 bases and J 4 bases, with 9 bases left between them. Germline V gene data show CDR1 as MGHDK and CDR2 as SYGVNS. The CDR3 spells CASSLTEYNEQFF. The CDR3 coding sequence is TGTGCCAGCAGTTTAACTGAATACAATGAGCAGTTCTTC.

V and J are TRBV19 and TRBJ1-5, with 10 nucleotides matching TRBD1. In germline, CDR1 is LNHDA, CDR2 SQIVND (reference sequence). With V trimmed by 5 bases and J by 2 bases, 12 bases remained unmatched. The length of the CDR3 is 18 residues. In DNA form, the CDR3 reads TGTGCCAGTAGTCCAACCGGGACAGGGGTTCAGGGCAATCAGCCCCAGCATTTT. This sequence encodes CASSPTGTGVQGNQPQHF. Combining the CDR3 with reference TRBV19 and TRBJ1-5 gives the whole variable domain DGGITQSPKYLFRKEGQNVTLSCEQNLNHDAMYWYRQDPGQGLRLIYYSQIVNDFQKGDIAEGYSVSREKKESFPLTVTSAQKNPTAFYLCASSPTGTGVQGNQPQHFGDGTRLSIL.

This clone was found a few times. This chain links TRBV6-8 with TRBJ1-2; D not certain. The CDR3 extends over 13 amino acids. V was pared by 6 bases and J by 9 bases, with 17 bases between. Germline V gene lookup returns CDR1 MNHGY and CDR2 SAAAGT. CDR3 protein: CASRRENAGSYTF. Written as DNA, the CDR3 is TGTGCCAGCAGAAGGGAGAACGCCGGAAGCTACACCTTC.

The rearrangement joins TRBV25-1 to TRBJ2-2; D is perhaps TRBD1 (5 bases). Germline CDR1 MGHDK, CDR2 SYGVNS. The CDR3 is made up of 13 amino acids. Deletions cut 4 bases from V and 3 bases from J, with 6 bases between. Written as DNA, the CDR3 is TGTGCCAGCAGTGTACAGGACACCGGGGAGCTGTTTTTT. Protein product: CASSVQDTGELFF.

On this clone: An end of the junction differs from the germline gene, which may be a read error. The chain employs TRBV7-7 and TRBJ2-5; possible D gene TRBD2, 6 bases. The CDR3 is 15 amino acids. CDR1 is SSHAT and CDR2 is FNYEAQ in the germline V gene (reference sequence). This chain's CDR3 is CASSLNIGGVETQYF. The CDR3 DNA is TGTGCTAGCAGCTTAAACATCGGGGGAGTGGAGACCCAGTACTTC.

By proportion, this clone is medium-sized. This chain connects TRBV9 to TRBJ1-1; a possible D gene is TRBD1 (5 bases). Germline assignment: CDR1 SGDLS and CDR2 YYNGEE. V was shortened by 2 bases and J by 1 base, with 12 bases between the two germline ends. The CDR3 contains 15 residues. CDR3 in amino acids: CASSVSGTQNTEAFF. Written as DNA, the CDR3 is TGTGCCAGCAGCGTCTCAGGGACCCAGAACACTGAAGCTTTCTTT.

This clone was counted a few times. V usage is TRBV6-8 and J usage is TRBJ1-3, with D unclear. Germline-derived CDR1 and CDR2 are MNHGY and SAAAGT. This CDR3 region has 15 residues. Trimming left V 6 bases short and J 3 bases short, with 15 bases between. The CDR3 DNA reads TGTGCCAGCAGACCCCGAGGGAGGAATGGAAACACCATATATTTT. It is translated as CASRPRGRNGNTIYF.

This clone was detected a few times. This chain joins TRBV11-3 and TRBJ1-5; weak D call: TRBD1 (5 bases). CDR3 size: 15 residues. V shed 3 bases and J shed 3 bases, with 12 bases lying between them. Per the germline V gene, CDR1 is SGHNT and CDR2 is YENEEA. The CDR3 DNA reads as TGTGCCAGCAGCTTGGGGGGAGGGGCCAATCAGCCCCAGCATTTT. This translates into CASSLGGGANQPQHF.